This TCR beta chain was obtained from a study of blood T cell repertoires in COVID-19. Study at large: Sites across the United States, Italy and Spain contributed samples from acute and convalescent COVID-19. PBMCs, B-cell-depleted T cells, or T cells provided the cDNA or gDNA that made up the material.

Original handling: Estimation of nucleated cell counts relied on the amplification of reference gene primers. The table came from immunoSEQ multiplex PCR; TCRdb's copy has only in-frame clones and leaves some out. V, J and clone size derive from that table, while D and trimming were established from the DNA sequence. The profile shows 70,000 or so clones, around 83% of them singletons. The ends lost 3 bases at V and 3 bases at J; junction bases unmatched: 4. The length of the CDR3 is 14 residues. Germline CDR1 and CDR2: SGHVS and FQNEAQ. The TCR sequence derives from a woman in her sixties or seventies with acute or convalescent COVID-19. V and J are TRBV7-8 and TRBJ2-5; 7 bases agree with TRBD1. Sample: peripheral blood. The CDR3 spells CASSLGQTKETQYF. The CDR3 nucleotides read TGTGCCAGCAGCTTGGGACAGACAAAAGAGACCCAGTACTTC.